The T cell receptor beta chain described here comes from a study of a mutant IDH1 vaccine in newly diagnosed glioma (dated by TCRdb to about 2021). With respect to the entire study: Eight vaccinations were administered to patients in weeks 1, 3, 5, 7, 11, 15, 19 and 23, corresponding to visits V03 through V10. Vaccination was initiated 4-6 weeks after radiotherapy alone, or concurrently with temozolomide cycles in the chemotherapy-containing groups. The 32 treated patients were around 62% male and roughly 40% female, with a mean age of roughly 42 years. Longitudinal TCRB deep sequencing was done for fewer than 30 treated patients, wherever samples were available for exploratory analyses. Prior to enrollment, standard therapy consisting of radiotherapy alone, temozolomide alone, or radiochemotherapy with temozolomide had been administered to patients, with the combination being received by most patients. Peripheral blood samples were drawn at six visits, namely V03 (baseline), V05, V07, V10, V12 and V13.

What the time point label conveys for this sample: week 5, during vaccination. Each vaccine dose was 300 ug of a 20-mer mutant IDH1 peptide in Montanide, given subcutaneously with topical imiquimod. All donors had newly diagnosed IDH1-mutant astrocytomas of WHO grade 3 or 4 that showed loss of nuclear ATRX. The samples were drawn from NOA16, a multicentre, single-arm, open-label phase I trial in Germany that tested a mutant IDH1 peptide vaccine in humans for the first time. Genomic DNA for TCRB sequencing was extracted from EDTA blood using the DNeasy Blood and Tissue Kit. Here V drops 6 bases and J drops 5 bases, and the junction holds 15 bases not matched to any gene. CDR1 and CDR2 are read off the germline V gene as ENHRY and SYGVKD. The CDR3 spans 17 residues, from the cysteine through the phenylalanine. Only CDR3 DNA remains: 51 bases, in frame from the first base. This clone was counted a single time. Its cognate antigen has yet to be identified. Base qualities are not provided; no much larger clone lies one nucleotide away.

Overall results and qualifications from the work: Selection of PBMC samples for TCRB deep sequencing was based on availability. Immune responses induced by the vaccine were seen in 90% to 95% of patients across multiple MHC alleles. Pseudoprogression appeared unrelated to alterations in the top peripheral T cell clonotypes detected by TCRB sequencing. The authors noted that analyses of patient blood samples could not be reproduced because of sample limitations.

Receptors were amplified or captured by the immunoSEQ multiplex PCR assay. Following the manufacturer's protocol, the hsTCRB Kit was used to amplify rearranged TCR beta chain sequences. An Illumina MiSeq was used to sequence the TCRB libraries. The study's own analysis went as follows. Demultiplexing, trimming and gene mapping were performed with the kit vendor's proprietary platform. Drawn from immuneACCESS, this table holds only the in-frame rearrangements with V and J called that TCRdb kept. Clones are partly lost; checked studies trace under half to an unresolved V gene and leave the rest unexplained. V and J calls and clone size are copied from that table; D and trimming were computed from the DNA. Here the sample has 40,000 or so clones; about 80% occur a single time. The top ten clonotypes cover 5.5% of the sample.

This specimen consisted of PBMCs, obtained from a glioma patient whose treatment included an IDH1 peptide vaccine. The TCR originated in a man aged 40-49 years with glioma. The rearranged segments are TRBV10-3 and TRBJ2-5; 10 bases in the middle match TRBD2. The CDR3 protein sequence reads: CAISDRLGERGGETQYF. The bases are TGTGCCATCAGCGATCGCCTTGGAGAGCGGGGGGGCGAGACCCAGTACTTC.